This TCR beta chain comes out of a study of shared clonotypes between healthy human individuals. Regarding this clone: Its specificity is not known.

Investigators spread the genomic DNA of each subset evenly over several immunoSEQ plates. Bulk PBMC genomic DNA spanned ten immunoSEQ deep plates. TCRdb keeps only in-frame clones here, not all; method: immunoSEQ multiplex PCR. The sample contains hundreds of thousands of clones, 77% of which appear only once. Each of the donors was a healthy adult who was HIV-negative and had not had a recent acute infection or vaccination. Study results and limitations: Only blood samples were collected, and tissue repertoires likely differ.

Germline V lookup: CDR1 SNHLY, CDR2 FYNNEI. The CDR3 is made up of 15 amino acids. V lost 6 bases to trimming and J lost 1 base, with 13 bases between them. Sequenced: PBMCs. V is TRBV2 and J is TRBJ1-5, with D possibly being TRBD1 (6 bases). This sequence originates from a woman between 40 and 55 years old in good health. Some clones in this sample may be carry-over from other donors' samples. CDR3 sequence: CASRPGAQSNQPQHF. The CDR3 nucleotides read TGTGCCAGCAGGCCGGGGGCACAAAGCAATCAGCCCCAGCATTTT.